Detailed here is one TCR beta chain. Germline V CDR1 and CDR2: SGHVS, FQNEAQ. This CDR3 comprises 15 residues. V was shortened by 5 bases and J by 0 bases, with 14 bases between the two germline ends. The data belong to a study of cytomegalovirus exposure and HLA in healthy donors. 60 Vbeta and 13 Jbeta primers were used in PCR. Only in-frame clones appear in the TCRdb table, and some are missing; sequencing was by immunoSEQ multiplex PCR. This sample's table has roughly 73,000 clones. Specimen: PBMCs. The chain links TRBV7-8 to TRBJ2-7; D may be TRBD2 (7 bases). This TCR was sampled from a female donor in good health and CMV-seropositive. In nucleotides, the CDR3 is TGTGCCAGCAGCCGAGGGGGGGGCGGCTCCTACGAGCAGTACTTC. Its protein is CASSRGGGGSYEQYF.